The clone carrying this T cell receptor (beta chain) was detected a few times. The antigen remains undetermined. These data belong to a study of T cells in Graves' hyperthyroidism and ophthalmopathy. Study-level results: Researchers report that a 13 V-J model separated ophthalmopathy from stable hyperthyroidism.

From RNA transcripts, TCR beta CDR3 regions were amplified. The HTBI primer set served for first-round RT-PCR of the TCR CDR3. TCRdb reprocessed the multiplex PCR reads via MiXCR and lists one record per CDR3 protein. The table includes hundreds of thousands of distinct CDR3 sequences, about 15% detected once. This CDR3 contains 15 residues. Losses at the gene ends were 6 bases for V and 2 bases for J; bases not matched to a gene: 6. CDR1 and CDR2 (germline): MNHNS, SASEGT. The chain employs TRBV6-1 and TRBJ2-2, with TRBD1 matching over 7 bases. The sequence was obtained from a woman aged 25 to 39 with Graves' hyperthyroidism. Specimen: blood. CDR3 amino acids: CASRRQGRNTGELFF. CDR3 bases: TGTGCCAGCAGAAGACAGGGCCGAAACACCGGGGAGCTGTTTTTT.